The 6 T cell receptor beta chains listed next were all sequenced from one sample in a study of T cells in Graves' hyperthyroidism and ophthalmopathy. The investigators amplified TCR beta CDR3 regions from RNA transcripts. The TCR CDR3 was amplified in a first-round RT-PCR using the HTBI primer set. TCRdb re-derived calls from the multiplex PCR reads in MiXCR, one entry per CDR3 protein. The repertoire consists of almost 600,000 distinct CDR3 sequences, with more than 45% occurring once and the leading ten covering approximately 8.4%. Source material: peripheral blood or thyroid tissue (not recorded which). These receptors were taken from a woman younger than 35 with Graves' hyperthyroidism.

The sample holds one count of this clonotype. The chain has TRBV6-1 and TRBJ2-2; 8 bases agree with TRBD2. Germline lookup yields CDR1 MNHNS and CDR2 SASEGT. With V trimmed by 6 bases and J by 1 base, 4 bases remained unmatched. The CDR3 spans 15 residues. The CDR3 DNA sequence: TGTGCCAGCAGGCGGGAGGTCATGAACACCGGGGAGCTGTTTTTT. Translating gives CASRREVMNTGELFF.

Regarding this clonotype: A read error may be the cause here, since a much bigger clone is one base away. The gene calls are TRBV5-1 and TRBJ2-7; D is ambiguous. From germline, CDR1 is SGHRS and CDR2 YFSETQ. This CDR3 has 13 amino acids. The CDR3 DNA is TGCGCCAGCGGCTTGGCGGATTTTTACGAGCAGTACTTC. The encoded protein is CASGLADFYEQYF. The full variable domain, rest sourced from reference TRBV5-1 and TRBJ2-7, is KAGVTQTPRYLIKTRGQQVTLSCSPISGHRSVSWYQQTPGQGLQFLFEYFSETQRNKGNFPGRFSGRQFSNSRSEMNVSTLELGDSALYLCASGLADFYEQYFGPGTRLTVT.

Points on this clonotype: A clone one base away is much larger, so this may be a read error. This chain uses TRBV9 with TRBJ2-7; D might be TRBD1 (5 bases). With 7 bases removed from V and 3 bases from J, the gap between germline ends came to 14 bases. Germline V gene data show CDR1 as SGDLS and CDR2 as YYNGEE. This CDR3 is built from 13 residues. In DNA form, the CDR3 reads TGTGCCAGCGGTCATATGACAGACTACGAGCAGTACTTC. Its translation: CASGHMTDYEQYF. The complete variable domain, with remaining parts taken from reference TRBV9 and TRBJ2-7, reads DSGVTQTPKHLITATGQRVTLRCSPRSGDLSVYWYQQSLDQGLQFLIQYYNGEERAKGNILERFSAQQFPDLHSELNLSSLELGDSALYFCASGHMTDYEQYFGPGTRLTVT.

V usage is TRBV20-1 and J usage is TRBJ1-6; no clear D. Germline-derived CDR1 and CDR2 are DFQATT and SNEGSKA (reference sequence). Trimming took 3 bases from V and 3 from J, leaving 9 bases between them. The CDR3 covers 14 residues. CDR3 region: CSAREGVYNSPLHF. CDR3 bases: TGCAGTGCTAGGGAGGGAGTCTATAATTCACCCCTCCACTTT.

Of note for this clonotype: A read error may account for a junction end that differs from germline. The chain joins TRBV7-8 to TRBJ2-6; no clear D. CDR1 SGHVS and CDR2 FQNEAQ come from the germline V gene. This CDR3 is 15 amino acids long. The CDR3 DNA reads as TGTGCCAGCAGCTTTTATGGGGTTGGGGACAACGTCCTGACTTTC. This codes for CASSFYGVGDNVLTF.

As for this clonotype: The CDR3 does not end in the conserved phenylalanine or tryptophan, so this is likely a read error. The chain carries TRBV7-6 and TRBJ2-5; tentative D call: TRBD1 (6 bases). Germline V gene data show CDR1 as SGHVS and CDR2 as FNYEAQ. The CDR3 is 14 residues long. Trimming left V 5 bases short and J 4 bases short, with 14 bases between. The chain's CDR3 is CASSPLGAGETQYL. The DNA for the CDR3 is TGTGCCAGCAGCCCCCTGGGGGCGGGAGAGACCCAGTACCTC.